This T cell receptor (beta chain) was recorded in a study of post-analysis software for immune sequencing data. Study background: Courses of disease covered relapsing-remitting, secondary progressive and progressive-relapsing multiple sclerosis.

The TCR beta cDNA libraries contained unique molecular identifiers. Yield was roughly 0.5 million cDNA molecules from roughly 0.93 to 9.6 million T cells. TCRdb ran MiXCR on the PCR reads and lists one entry per CDR3 protein. The data contain about 820,000 distinct CDR3 sequences, 53% of them singletons. This clonotype was detected once. Its target is unknown. General observations from the study: Controls significantly exceeded multiple sclerosis patients in normalized Chao1 diversity. By F measure, strong co-clustering occurred among samples prepared in the same batch.

Sample: blood. This sequence originates from a girl aged 10 to 17 with multiple sclerosis.

DNA of the CDR3: TGCAGCGTTGGGGATGGCTCTGGCTACACCTTC. This encodes CSVGDGSGYTF. The chain has TRBV29-1 and TRBJ1-2; D gene uncertain. Germline CDR1 and CDR2: SQVTM and ANQGSEA. The V gene lost 4 bases and the J gene lost 7 bases, with 10 bases spanning the gap. This CDR3 has 11 residues.